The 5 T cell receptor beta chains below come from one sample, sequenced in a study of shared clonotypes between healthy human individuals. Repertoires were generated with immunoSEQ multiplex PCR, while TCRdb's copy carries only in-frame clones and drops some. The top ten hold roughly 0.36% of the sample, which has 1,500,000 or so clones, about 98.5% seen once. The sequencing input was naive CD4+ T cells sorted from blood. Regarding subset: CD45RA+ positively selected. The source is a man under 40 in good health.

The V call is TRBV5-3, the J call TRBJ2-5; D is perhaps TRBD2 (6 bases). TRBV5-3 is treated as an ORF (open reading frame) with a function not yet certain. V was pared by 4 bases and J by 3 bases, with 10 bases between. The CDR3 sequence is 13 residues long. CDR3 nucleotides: TGTGCCAGAAGCAGGGACTGGAAAGAGACCCAGTACTTC. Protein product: CARSRDWKETQYF.

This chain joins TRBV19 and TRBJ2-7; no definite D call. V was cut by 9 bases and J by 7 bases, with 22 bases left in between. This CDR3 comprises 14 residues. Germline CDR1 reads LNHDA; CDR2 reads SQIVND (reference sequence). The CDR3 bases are TGTGCCAGCCGCCACTCTGGGGATCGAGGTGAGCAGTACTTC. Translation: CASRHSGDRGEQYF.

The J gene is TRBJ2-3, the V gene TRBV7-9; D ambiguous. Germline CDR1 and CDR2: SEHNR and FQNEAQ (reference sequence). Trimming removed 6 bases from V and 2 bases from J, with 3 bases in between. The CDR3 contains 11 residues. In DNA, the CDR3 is TGTGCCAGCAGGGTCACAGATACGCAGTATTTT. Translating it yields CASRVTDTQYF.

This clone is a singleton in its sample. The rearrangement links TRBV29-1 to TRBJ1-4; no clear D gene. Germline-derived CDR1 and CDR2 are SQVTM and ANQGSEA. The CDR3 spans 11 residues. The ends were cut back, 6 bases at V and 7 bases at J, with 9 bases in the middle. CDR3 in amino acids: CSVPIGEKLFF. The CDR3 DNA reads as TGCAGCGTCCCCATCGGTGAAAAACTGTTTTTT.

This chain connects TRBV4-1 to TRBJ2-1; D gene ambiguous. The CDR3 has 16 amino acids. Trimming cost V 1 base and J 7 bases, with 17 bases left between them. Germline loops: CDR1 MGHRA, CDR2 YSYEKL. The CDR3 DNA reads TGCGCCAGCAGCCAAGGGGGAAACCCCCGCTCGAATGAGCAGTTCTTC. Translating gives CASSQGGNPRSNEQFF.